One and the same sample provided the 29 T cell receptor beta chains below, sequenced in a study of cytomegalovirus exposure and HLA in healthy donors. Amplification used 60 Vbeta primers and 13 Jbeta primers. The repertoire was sequenced with immunoSEQ multiplex PCR; TCRdb's copy has only in-frame clones and lacks some. The sample has tens of thousands of clones; approximately 79% are singletons. Sequencing input: PBMCs. These TCRs come from a woman aged 25 to 39 in good health and CMV-seronegative.

This clone has a handful of counts. The chain employs TRBV4-3 and TRBJ1-1, with TRBD1 as a possible D gene (5 bases). V lost 1 base, J lost 0 bases, and 9 bases lay in between. Germline V lookup: CDR1 LGHNA, CDR2 YSLEER. This CDR3 spans 15 amino acids. The chain's CDR3 is CASSQVGGMNTEAFF. The CDR3 DNA reads as TGCGCCAGCAGCCAAGTGGGGGGAATGAACACTGAAGCTTTCTTT.

This rearrangement joins TRBV29-1 to TRBJ1-1; no reliable D call. CDR3 length: 14 residues. Germline V lookup: CDR1 SQVTM, CDR2 ANQGSEA. V gave up 3 bases and J gave up 11 bases, with 22 bases separating them. The chain's CDR3 is CSVEAVIPVGEAFF. CDR3 sequence (DNA): TGCAGCGTTGAGGCCGTAATTCCGGTCGGGGAGGCTTTCTTT.

The chain uses TRBV6-1 and TRBJ1-1, with 8 bases matching TRBD1. V shed 6 bases, J shed 2 bases, and the junction held 5 bases outside the gene matches. The CDR3 consists of 14 residues. Per germline, CDR1 MNHNS and CDR2 SASEGT. The CDR3 is CASSGQGLNTEAFF. The CDR3 region has the DNA TGTGCCAGCAGCGGACAGGGACTAAACACTGAAGCTTTCTTT.

The V gene is TRBV18, the J gene TRBJ1-3; 7 nucleotides align to TRBD1. This CDR3 spans 15 amino acids. V shed 4 bases and J 1 base; nucleotides not matched to a gene: 4. Per the germline V gene, CDR1 is KGHSH and CDR2 is LQKENI. The CDR3 DNA is TGTGCCAGCTCACAAGGACAGGAGTCTGGAAACACCATATATTTT. Protein product: CASSQGQESGNTIYF. The full variable domain, rest sourced from reference TRBV18 and TRBJ1-3, is NAGVMQNPRHLVRRRGQEARLRCSPMKGHSHVYWYRQLPEEGLKFMVYLQKENIIDESGMPKERFSAEFPKEGPSILRIQQVVRGDSAAYFCASSQGQESGNTIYFGEGSWLTVV.

The chain couples TRBV7-2 to TRBJ2-3; 9 bases fit TRBD2. Per germline, CDR1 SGHTA and CDR2 FQGNSA. This CDR3 contains 15 residues. The V and J ends lost 2 bases and 2 bases, in that order; junction bases with no gene match: 2. The DNA of the CDR3 is TGTGCCAGCAGCTTAAAGCGGGGGGTCACAGATACGCAGTATTTT. Its translation: CASSLKRGVTDTQYF.

The V and J genes are TRBV4-3 and TRBJ2-1, with D hard to call. Germline V lookup: CDR1 LGHNA, CDR2 YSLEER. Trimming took 4 bases from V and 1 from J, leaving 14 bases between them. CDR3 length: 16 residues. The CDR3 here is CASSPSVPLSYNEQFF. DNA of the CDR3: TGCGCCAGCAGCCCGAGCGTCCCCCTGTCCTACAATGAGCAGTTCTTC.

J is TRBJ2-2 and V is TRBV6-1; TRBD1 matches at 8 bases. Germline V gene sequence: CDR1 MNHNS, CDR2 SASEGT. V lost 7 bases, J lost 7 bases, and 8 bases stayed unmatched. The CDR3 has 14 residues. The CDR3 DNA reads as TGTGCCAGCACCGGAGACAGGGGAGGCGGGGAGCTGTTTTTT. Translating it yields CASTGDRGGGELFF.

The V gene is TRBV15, the J gene TRBJ1-2; TRBD1 might be the D (6 bases). The CDR3 is 13 residues long. Germline values: CDR1 LNHNV, CDR2 YYDKDF (reference sequence). V lost 5 bases to trimming and J lost 6 bases, with 13 bases between them. The CDR3 sequence is CATSRTGLDGYTF. The CDR3 nucleotides are TGTGCCACCAGCCGTACAGGGTTGGATGGCTACACCTTC.

The chain couples TRBV13 to TRBJ2-3, with a weak D call TRBD1 (6 bases). The CDR3 extends over 15 amino acids. Germline V CDR1 and CDR2: PRHDT, FYEKMQ (reference sequence). Trimming left V 5 bases short and J 4 bases short, with 16 bases between. CDR3 coding DNA: TGTGCCAGCAGCCCCGAGGGGGTCGGGGCAGATACGCAGTATTTT. It translates to CASSPEGVGADTQYF. The entire variable domain, with the rest obtained from reference TRBV13 and TRBJ2-3, is as follows: AAGVIQSPRHLIKEKRETATLKCYPIPRHDTVYWYQQGPGQDPQFLISFYEKMQSDKGSIPDRFSAQQFSDYHSELNMSSLELGDSALYFCASSPEGVGADTQYFGPGTRLTVL.

DNA for the CDR3: TGCGCCAGCAGGGAGGGGAGCCTGAACTATGGCTACACCTTC. Translated, it gives CASREGSLNYGYTF. V is TRBV5-1 and J is TRBJ1-2; a possible D gene is TRBD1 (5 bases). Trimming took 5 bases from V and 2 from J, leaving 13 bases between them. In germline, CDR1 is SGHRS, CDR2 YFSETQ. This CDR3 is 14 amino acids long. Looking up the rest from reference TRBV5-1 and TRBJ1-2 gives the full variable domain: KAGVTQTPRYLIKTRGQQVTLSCSPISGHRSVSWYQQTPGQGLQFLFEYFSETQRNKGNFPGRFSGRQFSNSRSEMNVSTLELGDSALYLCASREGSLNYGYTFGSGTRLTVV.

This chain joins TRBV2 and TRBJ1-1, with D perhaps matching TRBD1 (5 bases). From germline, CDR1 is SNHLY and CDR2 FYNNEI. This CDR3 contains 15 residues. Trimming cost V 5 bases and J 4 bases, with 17 bases left between them. The chain's CDR3 is CASSTAGGPSTEAFF. CDR3 coding DNA: TGTGCCAGCAGTACCGCCGGGGGACCAAGCACTGAAGCTTTCTTT.

The chain uses TRBV6-5 and TRBJ1-2; the D is unclear. Trimming took 2 bases from V and 2 from J, leaving 6 bases between them. Germline CDR1 reads MNHEY; CDR2 reads SVGAGI. This CDR3 has 13 amino acids. The CDR3: CASSYGENYGYTF. CDR3 sequence (DNA): TGTGCCAGCAGTTACGGGGAGAACTATGGCTACACCTTC.

This chain joins TRBV14 and TRBJ2-7; 9 positions match TRBD1. CDR1 and CDR2 from the germline V gene are SGHDN and FVKESK. This CDR3 has 14 amino acids. V lost 4 bases, J lost 2 bases, and 3 bases stayed unmatched. The DNA of the CDR3 is TGTGCCAGCAGCCTGGGACAGGGCCCCTACGAGCAGTACTTC. Protein: CASSLGQGPYEQYF.

The chain uses TRBV11-3 and TRBJ1-3, with TRBD1 identical over 7 bases. With V trimmed by 3 bases and J by 4 bases, 9 bases remained unmatched. This CDR3 is built from 16 residues. Germline CDR1 and CDR2: SGHNT and YENEEA. The CDR3 reads CASSFAGTDRGNTIYF. In DNA, the CDR3 is TGTGCCAGCAGCTTCGCCGGGACAGATAGAGGAAACACCATATATTTT.

This clone was observed once. The V call is TRBV6-6, the J call TRBJ2-2; D might be TRBD1 (5 bases). The CDR3 has 16 residues. The ends were cut back, 0 bases at V and 3 bases at J, with 11 bases in the middle. Germline CDR1 reads MNHNY; CDR2 reads SVGAGI (reference sequence). The CDR3 coding sequence is TGTGCCAGCAGTTACTCGTGGGGCGAAGACACCGGGGAGCTGTTTTTT. Translated: CASSYSWGEDTGELFF.

The chain employs TRBV5-6 and TRBJ2-7; a possible D gene is TRBD1 (6 bases). V was shortened by 3 bases and J by 7 bases, with 14 bases between the two germline ends. Germline values: CDR1 SGHDT, CDR2 YYEEEE. This CDR3 has 13 residues. CDR3 sequence: CASSSGTNGEQYV. The CDR3 DNA follows: TGTGCCAGCAGCTCTGGGACAAATGGAGAGCAGTACGTC.

The chain carries TRBV9 and TRBJ2-5, with 15 bases aligning to TRBD2. CDR1 and CDR2 (germline): SGDLS, YYNGEE. Germline trimming cut 3 bases from V and 4 bases from J; bases unmatched to any gene: 4. The CDR3 has 16 amino acids. Here the CDR3 DNA reads TGTGCCAGCAGCGGAGGACTAGCGGGAGGGCCAGAGACCCAGTACTTC. Translating gives CASSGGLAGGPETQYF.

The chain recombines TRBV4-3 with TRBJ2-7; 9 nucleotides agree with TRBD2. The CDR3 runs to 17 residues. In germline, CDR1 is LGHNA, CDR2 YSLEER. Trimming at V came to 0 bases and at J to 7 bases, leaving 13 bases not matched to a gene. The DNA for the CDR3 is TGCGCCAGCAGCCAAGAGGTAATAGCGGGGGCCCGTGAAGAGCAGTACTTC. It is translated as CASSQEVIAGAREEQYF.

This clone was counted a single time. The rearrangement joins TRBV7-9 to TRBJ2-3; 7 bases map to TRBD1. CDR1 SEHNR and CDR2 FQNEAQ come from the germline V gene (reference sequence). This CDR3 spans 16 amino acids. The junction had 11 bases not matched to a gene; V was cut back by 5 bases and J by 3 bases. CDR3 coding DNA: TGTGCCAGCAGCAAAGGTGTAGGGGGCGGGACAGATACGCAGTATTTT. It is translated as CASSKGVGGGTDTQYF.

The CDR3 region is CASSYEEGLAGETQYF. The CDR3 DNA reads TGTGCCAGCAGTTACGAGGAGGGACTAGCGGGAGAGACCCAGTACTTC. This chain connects TRBV6-6 to TRBJ2-5; 12 bases map to TRBD2. The CDR3 sequence is 16 residues long. The J segment lost 4 bases and the V segment lost 2 bases, leaving 5 bases of the junction unmatched. Germline CDR1 MNHNY, CDR2 SVGAGI (reference sequence).

V and J are TRBV5-6 and TRBJ2-2; perhaps TRBD2 as D (5 bases). The CDR3 sequence is 12 residues long. The germline CDR1 and CDR2 sequences are SGHDT and YYEEEE. V was cut by 0 bases and J by 10 bases, with 7 bases left in between. The CDR3 region is CASSLAGEELFF. In DNA, the CDR3 is TGTGCCAGCAGCTTGGCCGGGGAGGAGCTGTTTTTT.

The chain recombines TRBV30 with TRBJ1-2; possibly TRBD1 for D (5 bases). CDR3 length: 13 residues. Germline CDR1 and CDR2: GTSNPN and SVGIG (reference sequence). Trimming stripped 5 bases from V and 4 bases from J, with 14 bases between. The DNA of the CDR3 is TGTGCCTGGGATTCAGACAGTCCCTATGGCTACACCTTC. This encodes CAWDSDSPYGYTF. Complete variable domain (other parts from reference TRBV30 and TRBJ1-2): SQTIHQWPATLVQPVGSPLSLECTVEGTSNPNLYWYRQAAGRGLQLLFYSVGIGQISSEVPQNLSASRPQDRQFILSSKKLLLSDSGFYLCAWDSDSPYGYTFGSGTRLTVV.

The chain recombines TRBV18 with TRBJ1-1, with D possibly being TRBD1 (5 bases). CDR1 KGHSH and CDR2 LQKENI come from the germline V gene. V gave up 2 bases and J gave up 11 bases, with 18 bases separating them. The CDR3 sequence is 14 residues long. The CDR3 DNA is TGTGCCAGCTCACCATCTGAAGGTAGCAAGGGGGCTTTCTTT. As protein: CASSPSEGSKGAFF.

The chain couples TRBV4-3 to TRBJ2-7; TRBD1 matches at 8 bases. Germline assignment: CDR1 LGHNA and CDR2 YSLEER. The CDR3 has 16 residues. V shed 1 base and J 4 bases; nucleotides not matched to a gene: 9. This CDR3 is CASSQGYQGAIYEQYF. CDR3 DNA: TGCGCCAGCAGCCAAGGATACCAGGGGGCCATATACGAGCAGTACTTC.

The V call is TRBV11-1, the J call TRBJ1-1; a weak D match, TRBD1 (5 bases). Germline V gene lookup returns CDR1 SGHAT and CDR2 FQDESV (reference sequence). This CDR3 region has 15 residues. V was clipped by 3 bases and J by 0 bases, with 11 bases between them. The CDR3 DNA reads TGTGCCAGCAGCTTTCAGGGTGGTGTGAACACTGAAGCTTTCTTT. Its protein is CASSFQGGVNTEAFF.

This chain joins TRBV28 and TRBJ2-7, with 12 bases lining up with TRBD2. V shed 3 bases, J shed 5 bases, and the junction held 5 bases outside the gene matches. The CDR3 spans 15 residues. From germline, CDR1 is MDHEN and CDR2 SYDVKM. The CDR3 spells CASSLRLAGANEQYV. The CDR3 region has the DNA TGTGCCAGCAGTTTGCGACTAGCGGGAGCGAACGAGCAGTACGTC.

J is TRBJ1-4 and V is TRBV18; no reliable D call. CDR1 and CDR2 (germline): KGHSH, LQKENI. The CDR3 spans 16 residues. Trimming pared 6 bases from V and 0 bases from J, leaving 14 bases between. The DNA of the CDR3 is TGTGCCAGCTCCCAGTCAGTCGGGGCAACTAATGAAAAACTGTTTTTT. It is translated as CASSQSVGATNEKLFF.

The CDR3 region has the DNA TGTGCCAGCAGTGAGTTCCAGGGTGGAAAACTGTTTTTT. Its protein is CASSEFQGGKLFF. The J gene is TRBJ1-4, the V gene TRBV2; the D gene is possibly TRBD1 (5 bases). This CDR3 has 13 residues. Looked up from germline, CDR1 is SNHLY and CDR2 is FYNNEI. V was clipped by 3 bases and J by 10 bases, with 12 bases between them. The entire variable domain, with the rest obtained from reference TRBV2 and TRBJ1-4, is as follows: EPEVTQTPSHQVTQMGQEVILRCVPISNHLYFYWYRQILGQKVEFLVSFYNNEISEKSEIFDDQFSVERPDGSNFTLKIRSTKLEDSAMYFCASSEFQGGKLFFGSGTQLSVL.

The rearrangement uses TRBV19 and TRBJ2-1; TRBD1 matches 9 bases. Germline trimming cut 2 bases from V and 0 bases from J; bases unmatched to any gene: 2. Germline V gene sequence: CDR1 LNHDA, CDR2 SQIVND (reference sequence). The length of the CDR3 is 16 residues. CDR3 DNA: TGTGCCAGTAGTATAATGACAGGGGGCTCCTACAATGAGCAGTTCTTC. Translated, it gives CASSIMTGGSYNEQFF.